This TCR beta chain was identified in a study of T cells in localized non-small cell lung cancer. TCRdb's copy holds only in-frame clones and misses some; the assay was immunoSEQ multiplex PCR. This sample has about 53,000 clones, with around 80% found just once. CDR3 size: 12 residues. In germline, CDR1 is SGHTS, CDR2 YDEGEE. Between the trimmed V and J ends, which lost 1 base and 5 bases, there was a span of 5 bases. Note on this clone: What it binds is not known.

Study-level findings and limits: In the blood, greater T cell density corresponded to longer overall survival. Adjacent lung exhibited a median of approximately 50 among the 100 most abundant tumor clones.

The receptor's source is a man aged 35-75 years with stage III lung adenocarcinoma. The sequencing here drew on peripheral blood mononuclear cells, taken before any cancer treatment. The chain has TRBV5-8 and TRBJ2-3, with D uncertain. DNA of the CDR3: TGTGCCAGCAGCTTGTATGGAGATACGCAGTATTTT. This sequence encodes CASSLYGDTQYF. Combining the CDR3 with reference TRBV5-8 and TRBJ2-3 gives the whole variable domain EAGVTQSPTHLIKTRGQQATLRCSPISGHTSVYWYQQALGLGLQFLLWYDEGEERNRGNFPPRFSGRQFPNYSSELNVNALELEDSALYLCASSLYGDTQYFGPGTRLTVL.